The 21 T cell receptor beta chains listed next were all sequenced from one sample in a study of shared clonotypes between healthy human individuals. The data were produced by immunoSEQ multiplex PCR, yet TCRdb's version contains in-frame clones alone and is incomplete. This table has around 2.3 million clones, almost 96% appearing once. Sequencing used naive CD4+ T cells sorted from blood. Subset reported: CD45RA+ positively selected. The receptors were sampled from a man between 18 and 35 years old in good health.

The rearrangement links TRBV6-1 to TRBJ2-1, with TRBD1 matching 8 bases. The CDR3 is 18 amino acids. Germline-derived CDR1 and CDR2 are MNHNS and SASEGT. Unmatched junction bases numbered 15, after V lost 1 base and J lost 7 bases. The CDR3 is CASSEEGGTGPPWNEQFF. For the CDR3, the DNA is TGTGCCAGCAGTGAAGAGGGCGGGACAGGACCTCCATGGAATGAGCAGTTCTTC.

The CDR3 nucleotides are TGTGCCAGCAGTGAGGTTTTTCTAAGGGGTGGCACTGAAGCTTTCTTT. The encoded protein is CASSEVFLRGGTEAFF. The rearrangement links TRBV6-1 to TRBJ1-1; maybe TRBD1 (5 bases). The V end lost 3 bases, the J end lost 4 bases, and 18 bases lay between the germline ends. This CDR3 spans 16 amino acids. The germline V gene has CDR1 MNHNS and CDR2 SASEGT.

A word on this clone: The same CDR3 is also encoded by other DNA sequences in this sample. CDR3 sequence reads: CASKDRQETQYF. In DNA form, the CDR3 reads TGTGCCAGCAAGGACAGACAAGAGACCCAGTACTTC. This sequence joins TRBV6-5 and TRBJ2-5, with a weak D call TRBD1 (6 bases). V lost 7 bases to trimming and J lost 2 bases, with 8 bases between them. This CDR3 has 12 residues. CDR1 MNHEY and CDR2 SVGAGI come from the germline V gene.

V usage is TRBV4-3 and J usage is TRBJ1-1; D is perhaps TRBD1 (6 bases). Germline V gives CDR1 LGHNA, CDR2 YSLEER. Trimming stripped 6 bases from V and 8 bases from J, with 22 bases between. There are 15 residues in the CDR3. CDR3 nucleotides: TGCGCCAGCAGTCTCAGCCTCGGAATTGGGGGCGAAGCTTTCTTT. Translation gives CASSLSLGIGGEAFF.

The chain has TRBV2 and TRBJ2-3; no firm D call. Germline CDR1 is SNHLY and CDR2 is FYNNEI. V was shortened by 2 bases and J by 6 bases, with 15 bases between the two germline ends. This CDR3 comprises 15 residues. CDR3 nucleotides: TGTGCCAGCAGTGAACGGCGGATTTCCCCCGATACGCAGTATTTT. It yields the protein CASSERRISPDTQYF.

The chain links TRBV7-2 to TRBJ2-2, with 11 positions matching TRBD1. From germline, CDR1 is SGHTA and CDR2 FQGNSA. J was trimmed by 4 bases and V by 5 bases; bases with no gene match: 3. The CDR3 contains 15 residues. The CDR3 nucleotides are TGTGCCAGCAGCCGGACAGGGGGCGCCACCGGGGAGCTGTTTTTT. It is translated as CASSRTGGATGELFF.

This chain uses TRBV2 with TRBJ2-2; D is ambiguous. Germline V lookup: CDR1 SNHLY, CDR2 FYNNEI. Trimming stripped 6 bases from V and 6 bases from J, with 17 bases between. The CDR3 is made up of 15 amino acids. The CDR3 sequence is CASRQRSQDPGELFF. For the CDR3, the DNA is TGTGCCAGCAGACAAAGGTCCCAGGACCCCGGGGAGCTGTTTTTT.

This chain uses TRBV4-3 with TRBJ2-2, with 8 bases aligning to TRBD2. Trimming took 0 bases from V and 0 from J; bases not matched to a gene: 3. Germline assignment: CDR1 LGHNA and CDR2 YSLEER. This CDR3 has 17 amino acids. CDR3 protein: CASSQEGGRPNTGELFF. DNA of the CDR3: TGCGCCAGCAGCCAAGAGGGCGGGAGGCCGAACACCGGGGAGCTGTTTTTT.

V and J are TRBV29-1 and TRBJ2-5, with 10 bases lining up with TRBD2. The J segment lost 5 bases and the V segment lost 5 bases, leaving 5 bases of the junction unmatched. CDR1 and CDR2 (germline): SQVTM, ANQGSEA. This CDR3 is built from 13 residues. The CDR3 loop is CSVRVAGGETQYF. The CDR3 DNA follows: TGCAGCGTTCGAGTAGCGGGGGGCGAGACCCAGTACTTC.

CDR3 sequence: CASSSGVVTDTQYF. CDR3 DNA sequence: TGTGCCAGCAGCTCAGGGGTGGTAACAGATACGCAGTATTTT. The chain is built from TRBV7-2 and TRBJ2-3; a weak D match, TRBD1 (6 bases). The CDR3 runs to 14 residues. V shed 4 bases and J shed 3 bases, with 11 bases lying between them. Looked up from germline, CDR1 is SGHTA and CDR2 is FQGNSA.

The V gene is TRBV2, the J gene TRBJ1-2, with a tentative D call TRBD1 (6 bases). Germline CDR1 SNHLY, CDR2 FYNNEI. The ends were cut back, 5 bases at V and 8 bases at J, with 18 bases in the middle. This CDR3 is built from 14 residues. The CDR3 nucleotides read TGTGCCAGCAGTCTCACAGGGTCAATGGGGGGCTACACCTTC. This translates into CASSLTGSMGGYTF.

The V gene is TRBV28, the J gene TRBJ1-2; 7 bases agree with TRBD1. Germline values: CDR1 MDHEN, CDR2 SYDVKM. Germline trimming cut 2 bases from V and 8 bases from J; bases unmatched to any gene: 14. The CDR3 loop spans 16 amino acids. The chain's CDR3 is CASSLAPDGRGGGYTF. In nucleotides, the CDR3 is TGTGCCAGCAGTTTAGCGCCTGATGGCAGGGGGGGAGGCTACACCTTC.

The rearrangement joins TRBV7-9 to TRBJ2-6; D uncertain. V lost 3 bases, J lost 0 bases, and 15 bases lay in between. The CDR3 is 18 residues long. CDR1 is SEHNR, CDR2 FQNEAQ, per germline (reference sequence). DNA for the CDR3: TGTGCCAGCAGCTTTTGGGTCCTCTCATTCTCTGGGGCCAACGTCCTGACTTTC. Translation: CASSFWVLSFSGANVLTF. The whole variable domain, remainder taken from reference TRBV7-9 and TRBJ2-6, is DTGVSQNPRHKITKRGQNVTFRCDPISEHNRLYWYRQTLGQGPEFLTYFQNEAQLEKSRLLSDRFSAERPKGSFSTLEIQRTEQGDSAMYLCASSFWVLSFSGANVLTFGAGSRLTVL.

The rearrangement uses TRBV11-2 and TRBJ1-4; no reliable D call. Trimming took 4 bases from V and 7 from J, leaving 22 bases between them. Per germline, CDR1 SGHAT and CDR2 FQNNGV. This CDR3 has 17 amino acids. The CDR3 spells CASSSGGRTSIGEKLFF. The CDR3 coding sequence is TGTGCCAGCAGCTCGGGAGGGAGGACGTCCATTGGTGAAAAACTGTTTTTT.

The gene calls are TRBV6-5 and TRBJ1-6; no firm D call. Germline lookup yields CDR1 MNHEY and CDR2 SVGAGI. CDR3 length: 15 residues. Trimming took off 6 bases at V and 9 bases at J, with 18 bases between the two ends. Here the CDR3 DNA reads TGTGCCAGCAGACAAATCCCTGGACTGCCTTCACCCCTCCACTTT. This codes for CASRQIPGLPSPLHF.

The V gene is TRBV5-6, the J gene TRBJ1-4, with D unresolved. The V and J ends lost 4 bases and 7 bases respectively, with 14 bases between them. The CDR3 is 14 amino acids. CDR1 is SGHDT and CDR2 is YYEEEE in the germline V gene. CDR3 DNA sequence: TGTGCCAGCAGCCGGACTGGAGGAGTTGAAAAACTGTTTTTT. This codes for CASSRTGGVEKLFF. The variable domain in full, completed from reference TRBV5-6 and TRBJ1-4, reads DAGVTQSPTHLIKTRGQQVTLRCSPKSGHDTVSWYQQALGQGPQFIFQYYEEEERQRGNFPDRFSGHQFPNYSSELNVNALLLGDSALYLCASSRTGGVEKLFFGSGTQLSVL.

CDR3 region: CASSLGQGTDYGYTF. The CDR3 DNA reads as TGTGCCAGCAGCTTAGGGCAGGGGACCGACTATGGCTACACCTTC. This sequence joins TRBV7-2 and TRBJ1-2; TRBD1 might be the D (6 bases). CDR1 and CDR2 (germline): SGHTA, FQGNSA. The CDR3 runs to 15 residues. V lost 1 base and J lost 3, with 12 bases in between.

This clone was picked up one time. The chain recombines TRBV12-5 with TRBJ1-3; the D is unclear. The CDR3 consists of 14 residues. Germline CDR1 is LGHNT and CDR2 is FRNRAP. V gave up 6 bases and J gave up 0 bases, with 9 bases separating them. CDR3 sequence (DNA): TGTGCTAGTGGCCTGACTACCTCTGGAAACACCATATATTTT. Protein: CASGLTTSGNTIYF. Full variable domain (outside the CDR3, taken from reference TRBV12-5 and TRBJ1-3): DARVTQTPRHKVTEMGQEVTMRCQPILGHNTVFWYRQTMMQGLELLAYFRNRAPLDDSGMPKDRFSAEMPDATLATLKIQPSEPRDSAVYFCASGLTTSGNTIYFGEGSWLTVV.

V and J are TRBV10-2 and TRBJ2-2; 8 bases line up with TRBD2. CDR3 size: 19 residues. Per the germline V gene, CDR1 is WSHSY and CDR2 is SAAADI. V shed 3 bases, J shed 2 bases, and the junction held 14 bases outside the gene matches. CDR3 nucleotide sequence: TGCGCCAGCAGTGATCGGGCGGGAGCCGGGGGGGTCAACACCGGGGAGCTGTTTTTT. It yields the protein CASSDRAGAGGVNTGELFF.

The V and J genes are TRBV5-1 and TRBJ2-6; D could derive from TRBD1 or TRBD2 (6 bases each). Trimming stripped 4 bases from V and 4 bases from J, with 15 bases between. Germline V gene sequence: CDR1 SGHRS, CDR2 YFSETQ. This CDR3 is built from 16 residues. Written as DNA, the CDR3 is TGCGCCAGCAGCCTTATGGGGGGCGGCGGGGCCAACGTCCTGACTTTC. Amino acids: CASSLMGGGGANVLTF.

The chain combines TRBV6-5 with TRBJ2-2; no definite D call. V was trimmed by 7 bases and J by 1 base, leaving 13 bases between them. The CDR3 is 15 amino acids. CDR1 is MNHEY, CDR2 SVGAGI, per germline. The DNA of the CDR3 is TGTGCCAGCACCCTAGGTGTTTGGAACACCGGGGAGCTGTTTTTT. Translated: CASTLGVWNTGELFF.